The source of this T cell receptor beta chain is a study of blood T cells in healthy people across ages. Study-wide context: Template switching picked up about one barcoded beta molecule for each two T cells.

The use of a sample-barcoded 5' primer and a J-beta primer mix characterized a second PCR of about 6 to 12 cycles. From the 5' RACE reads, TCRdb called clonotypes with MiXCR, one entry per CDR3 protein. The sample gives 1,500,000 or so distinct CDR3 sequences, 42% of which show up once; about 4.1% is in the top ten. V dropped 1 base and J dropped 0 bases, with 16 bases sitting between them. The CDR3 runs to 17 residues. CDR1 is SQVTM, CDR2 ANQGSEA, per germline. Of note for this clonotype: Antigen specificity is unknown.

Study-level results: TCR beta diversity was tightly associated with the proportion of naive T cells. Diversity was higher, and naive CD4+ cells more numerous, in long-lived donors than in aged donors. Diversity estimated from one million T cells was considered an underestimate.

The sample was blood. This clonotype originated in a woman aged 18-29 years in good health. V usage is TRBV29-1 and J usage is TRBJ2-1, with a tentative D call TRBD2 (6 bases). In nucleotides, the CDR3 is TGCAGCGTTGAAGGTGAGTCCCAGGAGGGCTCCTACAATGAGCAGTTCTTC. This codes for CSVEGESQEGSYNEQFF.